A selection of T cell receptor beta chains follows, all from one sample in a study of blood T cells in healthy people across ages. TCRdb reprocessed the 5' RACE reads with MiXCR, giving one entry per CDR3 protein. In the table there are more than 1,400,000 distinct CDR3 sequences, roughly 40% of which are singletons. Material: blood. These receptors were collected from a woman younger than 35 in good health. Each CDR3 is given with its conserved first and last residue. A D gene is named only where the DNA matches it firmly. Clone size appears in some rows only: once, few, many, or a class for an expanded clone.

TGTGCCAGCAACCAGGGCAGGGGGCGAGAGCAGTACTTC CASNQGRGREQYF once TRBJ2-7 TRBV7-2 TRBD1
TGCAGTGCTAGAGATCGCAATCCAGGCGGCCGGAGCGGCTACACCTTC CSARDRNPGGRSGYTF NA TRBJ1-2 TRBV20-1 NA
TGCAGCGTTTCCGGGAGCTCCTACGAGCAGTACTTC CSVSGSSYEQYF many TRBJ2-7 TRBV29-1 NA
TGTGCCAGCAGCTTGAGTGAGCTAGCAGGCGAGACCCAGTACTTC CASSLSELAGETQYF few TRBJ2-5 TRBV5-5 NA
TGCAGTGCCCAAAGTACCCCGGGACAGGGGACTAGAAAGAGCTCCTACGAGCAGTACTTC CSAQSTPGQGTRKSSYEQYF once TRBJ2-7 TRBV20-1 TRBD1
TGTGCCAGCAGAGGACAACTATGGGAGCAGTACTTC CASRGQLWEQYF few TRBJ2-7 TRBV28 NA
TGCAGTGCTAGCGGGGGACTAGCAGGACGTCAAGAGACCCAGTACTTC CSASGGLAGRQETQYF few TRBJ2-5 TRBV20-1 TRBD2
TGTGCCAGCAGCTTAGGCCTCCCGGGACTGACTGACAATGAGCAGTTCTTC CASSLGLPGLTDNEQFF NA TRBJ2-1 TRBV7-6 NA
TGTGCCAGCAGTCCCGACAATGAGCAGTACTTC CASSPDNEQYF few TRBJ2-7 TRBV12-3/TRBV12-4 NA
TGTGCCAGCAGTTATATCTTGGACAGCGATAACTCTGGGGCCAACGTCCTGACTTTC CASSYILDSDNSGANVLTF NA TRBJ2-6 TRBV6-2/TRBV6-3 NA
TGCAGCGTTGGCGCGGGAATGGGGGAGATCCAGTACTTC CSVGAGMGEIQYF NA TRBJ2-7 TRBV29-1 NA
NA CASTFGSGYNEQFF few TRBJ2-1 TRBV6-2/TRBV6-3 NA
TGTGCCAGCAGCGTTCAAGTAGGGGGACTACAAGGGGACGAGCAGTACTTC CASSVQVGGLQGDEQYF NA TRBJ2-7 TRBV2 NA
TGCAGCATCGAGGCGCGGTTTCTGATTAATGAGCAGTTCTTC CSIEARFLINEQFF NA TRBJ2-1 TRBV29-1 NA
TGTGCCAGCAGCTCTACTAGCGGGGGGGCGGGAGATACGCAGTATTTT CASSSTSGGAGDTQYF few TRBJ2-3 TRBV7-9 TRBD2
TGCGCCAGCAGCCAGGGCTCGGGTCAGCCCCAGCATTTT CASSQGSGQPQHF many TRBJ1-5 TRBV3-1 NA
TGCGCCAGCAGCTGGACAGCGGACCCTGAAGCTTTCTTT CASSWTADPEAFF NA TRBJ1-1 TRBV5-1 NA
TGTGCCAGCAGCTTAGGTTGGGGGGGCCCATCCAAAAACATTCAGTACTTC CASSLGWGGPSKNIQYF NA TRBJ2-4 TRBV7-6 NA
TGCAGTGCTAGAGACCAGGACAGGGGGCCAGCAGATACGCAGTATTTT CSARDQDRGPADTQYF few TRBJ2-3 TRBV20-1 TRBD1
TGCAGCGTTGAAAGGGGGGCTAAGAGGAACAATGAGCAGTACTTC CSVERGAKRNNEQYF NA TRBJ2-7 TRBV29-1 NA
TGTGCCAGCGGCGGACTCACTAGCGGGGCCTACAATGAGCAGTACTTC CASGGLTSGAYNEQYF NA TRBJ2-7 TRBV27 TRBD2
TGTGCCAGCAGCTTAGCGGTGGCAGCGAACACTGAAGCTTTCTTT CASSLAVAANTEAFF few TRBJ1-1 TRBV7-2 NA
TGTGCCAGCAGTTTATCGGAGAACCTCGGGGCCTTGGGAGATACGCAGTATTTT CASSLSENLGALGDTQYF NA TRBJ2-3 TRBV27 NA
TGTGCCAGCAGACAACCTACAGGGGGCTACAGGAACTATGGCTACACCTTC CASRQPTGGYRNYGYTF NA TRBJ1-2 TRBV6-6 TRBD1
TGTGCCAGCAGCTTCTCTAGCGGCCCCAAGACCCAGTACTTC CASSFSSGPKTQYF NA TRBJ2-5 TRBV7-2 TRBD2
TGTGCCAGCAGCATCGTAAGTACTGGAGGCTACAATGAGCAGTTCTTC CASSIVSTGGYNEQFF NA TRBJ2-1 TRBV11-1 NA
TGCGCCAGCAGCTTGACGAGCCCCACAGATACGCAGTATTTT CASSLTSPTDTQYF few TRBJ2-3 TRBV5-1 NA
TGTGCCAGCAGTTTAGCGACAGGGGTCTTCTACGAGCAGTACTTC CASSLATGVFYEQYF NA TRBJ2-7 TRBV12-3/TRBV12-4 TRBD1
TGTGCCTGGAGGACGCATAGTTATGGCTACACCTTC CAWRTHSYGYTF NA TRBJ1-2 TRBV30 NA
TGTGCCATCAGTGAGTCCGCGGATGAGCAGTACTTC CAISESADEQYF few TRBJ2-7 TRBV10-3 NA
TGTGCCATCAGCCCCCAGAGAGGGTACACAGATACGCAGTATTTT CAISPQRGYTDTQYF few TRBJ2-3 TRBV10-3 NA
TGTGCCAGCAGCTACGGGGACCCCCGTTGGGAGCAGTACTTC CASSYGDPRWEQYF NA TRBJ2-4 TRBV7-8 NA
TGTGCCAGCAGCCAAGAATGGTCGACTAACTACGAGCAGTACTTC CASSQEWSTNYEQYF NA TRBJ2-7 TRBV3-1 NA
TGCAGCACCCGGACCGCTCTGGGCGAGCAGTTCTTC CSTRTALGEQFF few TRBJ2-1 TRBV29-1 NA
TGTGCCAGCAGTGAATTGTACCCCAAGGATACGCAGTATTTT CASSELYPKDTQYF NA TRBJ2-3 TRBV25-1 NA
TGCGCCAGCAGCCCCGGGGGGACCTCGGTGCATGAGCAGTACTTC CASSPGGTSVHEQYF NA TRBJ2-5 TRBV5-1 TRBD2
TGTGCCAGCAGCCAAAGGACGGCCCCCTACGAGCAGTACTTC CASSQRTAPYEQYF NA TRBJ2-7 TRBV7-2 NA
TGCAGTGCTAAACCCGGGACAGCAAACTATGGCTACACCTTC CSAKPGTANYGYTF few TRBJ1-2 TRBV20-1 TRBD1
TGCAGTGCTAGAGATTGGGGGGCGCATGATGGCTACACCTTC CSARDWGAHDGYTF NA TRBJ1-2 TRBV20-1 NA
TGTGCCAGTAGTATTGGGGGGACCGGCTACGAGCAGTACTTC CASSIGGTGYEQYF NA TRBJ2-7 TRBV19 NA
TGTGCCACCAGCAGTGACACAGATACGCAGTATTTT CATSSDTDTQYF NA TRBJ2-3 TRBV15 NA
TGCGCCAGCAGCCAAGATCTGACAAGGGAGTTGCCCCAGCATTTT CASSQDLTRELPQHF NA TRBJ1-5 TRBV4-1 NA
TGTGCCACCGTTGTGGGAGGGGCTTACTACAATGAGCAGTTCTTC CATVVGGAYYNEQFF NA TRBJ2-1 TRBV2 TRBD2